Sequencing of this TCR beta chain was carried out in a study of CD8+CD57+ T cells in acquired aplastic anemia. About the research overall: Quantities of DNA derived from sorted CD4+ and CD8+ cells averaged around 3.2 ug. Approximately 11 million reads, on average, were obtained for CD4+ cells from healthy donors.

This clonotype was counted ten times or more. What it binds is not known. V was pared by 2 bases and J by 13 bases, with 14 bases between. Per germline, CDR1 SGHVS and CDR2 FNYEAQ. There are 12 residues in the CDR3. General observations from the study: Any difference that existed in CD8+ Simpson's diversity between patients and controls was not significant.

For CDR3 and TCR beta VDJ profiling, genomic DNA was the template used. TCRdb reprocessed the reads with MiXCR, giving one entry per CDR3 protein. This table holds roughly 130,000 distinct CDR3 sequences, 48% found once. The source of this sequence is a human donor in good health, serving as a control. V gene TRBV7-6 combines with J gene TRBJ1-1; unclear D gene. The sequenced material came from sorted CD4+, CD8+, or CD8+CD57+ T cells (not recorded which) from PBMCs. CDR3 residues: CASSLSGPRDFF. The CDR3 DNA reads TGTGCCAGCAGCTTAAGTGGCCCCAGAGATTTCTTT.